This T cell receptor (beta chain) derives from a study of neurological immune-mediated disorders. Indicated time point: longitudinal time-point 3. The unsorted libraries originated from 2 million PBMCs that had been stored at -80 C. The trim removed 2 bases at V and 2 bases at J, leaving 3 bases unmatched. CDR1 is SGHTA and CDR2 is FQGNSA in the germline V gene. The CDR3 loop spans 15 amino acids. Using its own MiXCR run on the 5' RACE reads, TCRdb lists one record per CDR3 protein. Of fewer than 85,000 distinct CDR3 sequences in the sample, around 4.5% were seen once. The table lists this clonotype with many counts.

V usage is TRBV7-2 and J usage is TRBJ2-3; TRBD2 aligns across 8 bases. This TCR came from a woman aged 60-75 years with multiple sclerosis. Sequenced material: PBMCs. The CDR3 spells CASSLKAGDTDTQYF. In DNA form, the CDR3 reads TGTGCCAGCAGCTTAAAAGCGGGGGACACAGATACGCAGTATTTT.